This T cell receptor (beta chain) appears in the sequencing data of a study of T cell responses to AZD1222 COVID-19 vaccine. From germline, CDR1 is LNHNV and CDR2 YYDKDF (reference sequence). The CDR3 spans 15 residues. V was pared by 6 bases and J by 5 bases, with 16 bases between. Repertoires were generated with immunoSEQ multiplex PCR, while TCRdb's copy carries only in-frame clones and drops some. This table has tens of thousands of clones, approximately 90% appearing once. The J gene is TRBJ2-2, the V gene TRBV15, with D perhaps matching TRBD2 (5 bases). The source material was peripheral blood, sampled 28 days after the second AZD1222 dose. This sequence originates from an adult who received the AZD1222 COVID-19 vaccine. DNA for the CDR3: TGTGCCACCAGTCCCGGACGGAGGAGGACCGGGGAGCTGTTTTTT. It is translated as CATSPGRRRTGELFF.